This T cell receptor beta chain emerged from a study of CD8 T cells in ankylosing spondylitis. Researchers built TCR beta libraries using quantitative 5'-RACE with molecular barcodes. TCRdb recomputed calls from the 5' RACE reads with MiXCR, one row per CDR3 protein. Counted here are over 150,000 distinct CDR3 sequences, roughly 13% occurring once; the ten biggest clones make up approximately 16%. The germline V gene has CDR1 SGHRS and CDR2 YFSETQ. V was cut by 2 bases and J by 12 bases, with 12 bases left in between. CDR3 length: 12 amino acids. Study-level results: Ankylosing spondylitis blood appeared to be characterized by a TCR beta motif of under ten highly homologous variants. Previous work reported some of these motif variants in the synovial fluid and blood of reactive arthritis. Relatively rare in peripheral blood, disease-linked clones were also CD8+.

There are a few counts of this clonotype. The antigen is unknown. This rearrangement joins TRBV5-1 to TRBJ2-1; weak D call: TRBD1 (6 bases). Sequenced material: blood, either unsorted or a sorted T cell fraction (not recorded which). The sequence was collected from a male donor with ankylosing spondylitis or in good health (not recorded which). In DNA form, the CDR3 reads TGCGCCAGCAGCTTTTTCCCGGACAGGCAGTTCTTC. This translates into CASSFFPDRQFF.